This T cell receptor beta chain appears in the sequencing data of a study of Graves' ophthalmopathy and Graves' hyperthyroidism. Study observations and caveats: The majority of expanded thyroid clonotypes above 0.001 frequency also occurred in blood. Stable hyperthyroidism and ophthalmopathy were told apart by a 13-signature model, which achieved about 88% sensitivity and almost 82% specificity.

Amplified TCR beta CDR3 regions were obtained using RNA transcripts as template. RT-PCR with HTBI primers came first, then second-round multiplex PCR. From the multiplex PCR reads, TCRdb called clonotypes with MiXCR, one entry per CDR3 protein. This table has approximately 150,000 distinct CDR3 sequences, around 39% appearing once. This clonotype was recorded many times. Its antigen is unidentified. Germline V CDR1 and CDR2: SGDLS, YYNGEE. CDR3 length equals 13 residues. Trimming cost V 6 bases and J 4 bases, with 13 bases left between them. PBMCs originated in roughly 10 ml of fresh peripheral blood. The specimen sequenced was peripheral blood. The chain couples TRBV9 to TRBJ1-1; D ambiguous. This receptor was taken from a young man with Graves' ophthalmopathy. The CDR3 loop reads CASMSGSGTEAFF. The CDR3 bases are TGTGCCAGCATGTCGGGTTCCGGCACTGAAGCTTTCTTT.